Included here is one TCR beta chain sequence, with context. Its antigen is currently unknown. This specimen belongs to a study of a mutant IDH1 vaccine in newly diagnosed glioma. Turning to the study itself: A roughly 62% male, approximately 38% female split and a mean age of approximately 40 years characterized treated patients. Pretreatment consisted of radiotherapy, temozolomide, or both, with most receiving both.

Germline V gene data show CDR1 as SGDLS and CDR2 as YYNGEE. Trimming pared 0 bases from V and 7 bases from J, leaving 13 bases between. The CDR3 has 14 amino acids. Data came from immunoSEQ multiplex PCR; TCRdb stores just in-frame clones and leaves some out. The profile shows 50,000 to 70,000 clones, approximately 81% of them singletons. Time point here: week 35, safety follow-up. Each dose delivered 300 ug of mutant IDH1 20-mer peptide subcutaneously with imiquimod. The astrocytomas were IDH1-mutant, ATRX-negative, and WHO grade 3 or 4. The sample in question was PBMCs, obtained from a glioma patient whose treatment included an IDH1 peptide vaccine. This receptor was obtained from a man younger than 40 with glioma. The chain employs TRBV9 and TRBJ2-5, with D perhaps matching TRBD2 (6 bases). The DNA for the CDR3 is TGTGCCAGCAGCGTAGGTAGGAGGGAACGGACCCAGTACTTC. Protein: CASSVGRRERTQYF.